This is a list of T cell receptor beta chains from one sample in a study of control samples from healthy donors and cancer patients. Sequenced by immunoSEQ multiplex PCR; TCRdb stores in-frame clones only, minus some. In the table there are roughly 86,000 clones, roughly 89% of which are singletons. The specimen was blood. These receptors came from a young man in good health. CDR3s include the opening cysteine and the closing phenylalanine or tryptophan. D genes are given only for firm matches. Clone size is shown for a subset of rows, as once, few, many or a class of expanded clone.

NA | TRBJ2-1 | NA | TRBV19 | CATGDRKEKFF | TGTGCCACCGGGGACCGCAAAGAGAAGTTCTTC
TRBD1 | TRBJ1-6 | NA | TRBV2 | CASSDPGQAQHSPLHF | TGTGCCAGCAGTGATCCCGGACAGGCACAACATTCACCCCTCCACTTT
TRBD1 | TRBJ1-6 | NA | TRBV15 | CATSMPGQGNSPLHF | TGTGCCACCAGCATGCCGGGACAGGGGAATTCACCCCTCCACTTT
NA | TRBJ1-3 | NA | TRBV18 | CASSPRDTRNTIYF | TGTGCCAGCTCACCTCGGGACACAAGAAACACCATATATTTT
NA | TRBJ2-3 | NA | TRBV2 | CASSETGSDTQYF | TGTGCCAGCAGTGAAACCGGGAGCGATACGCAGTATTTT
TRBD2 | TRBJ2-1 | NA | TRBV5-4 | CASSLAGGNEQFF | TGTGCCAGCAGCTTGGCCGGGGGGAATGAGCAGTTCTTC
NA | TRBJ2-3 | NA | TRBV7-9 | CASSLGSFTDTQYF | TGTGCCAGCAGCTTGGGGAGCTTCACAGATACGCAGTATTTT
TRBD2 | TRBJ2-2 | NA | TRBV20-1 | CSASGLAGGTGELFF | TGCAGTGCTAGTGGGCTAGCGGGGGGCACCGGGGAGCTGTTTTTT
NA | TRBJ1-1 | NA | TRBV11-2 | CASSLSRVNTEAFF | TGTGCCAGCAGCTTAAGCAGGGTGAACACTGAAGCTTTCTTT
NA | TRBJ2-6 | NA | TRBV30 | CAWVGVSSGANVLTF | TGTGCCTGGGTAGGCGTGAGCTCTGGGGCCAACGTCCTGACTTTC
TRBD1 | TRBJ2-2 | once | TRBV18 | CASSPDRAGELFF | TGTGCCAGCTCACCGGACAGGGCCGGGGAGCTGTTTTTT
TRBD1 | TRBJ1-1 | NA | TRBV29-1 | CSVVQGAMNTEAFF | TGCAGCGTTGTACAGGGGGCGATGAACACTGAAGCTTTCTTT
NA | TRBJ2-1 | NA | TRBV19 | CASSTPRAQFF | TGTGCCAGTAGTACCCCCCGCGCGCAGTTCTTC
NA | TRBJ2-7 | NA | TRBV15 | CATSRDLGGEQYF | TGTGCCACCAGCAGAGATCTGGGCGGCGAGCAGTACTTC
NA | TRBJ2-3 | NA | TRBV2 | CASTDGFTDTQYF | TGTGCCAGCACGGACGGATTCACAGATACGCAGTATTTT
NA | TRBJ1-2 | NA | TRBV12-3/TRBV12-4 | CASSLAVGLGYTF | TGTGCCAGCAGTTTAGCAGTGGGACTAGGCTACACCTTC
TRBD2 | TRBJ2-3 | NA | TRBV19 | CASSIEAGVGTDTQYF | TGTGCCAGTAGTATAGAGGCGGGAGTGGGCACAGATACGCAGTATTTT
TRBD1 | TRBJ2-5 | NA | TRBV19 | CASSPGYPGGILETQYF | TGTGCCAGTAGTCCCGGTTATCCAGGGGGCATTTTGGAGACCCAGTACTTC
TRBD1 | TRBJ1-6 | NA | TRBV19 | CASSILGQGSSPLHF | TGTGCCAGTAGTATTTTGGGACAGGGCTCCTCACCCCTCCACTTT
NA | TRBJ2-7 | NA | TRBV2 | CASSRDTSYEQYF | TGTGCCAGCAGTCGGGACACGTCCTACGAGCAGTACTTC
TRBD1 | TRBJ1-2 | NA | TRBV4-3 | CASSQGAGGFSYGYTF | TGCGCCAGCAGCCAAGGGGCAGGGGGATTTAGCTATGGCTACACCTTC
NA | TRBJ2-3 | NA | TRBV5-6 | CASSRIPPADTQYF | TGCGCCAGCAGTCGGATCCCCCCGGCAGATACGCAGTATTTT
NA | TRBJ2-1 | NA | TRBV10-3 | CAISQLEREQFF | TGTGCCATCAGTCAGCTAGAACGTGAGCAGTTCTTC
NA | TRBJ1-1 | NA | TRBV6-2/TRBV6-3 | CASSYSAGLGNTEAFF | TGTGCCAGCAGTTACTCGGCAGGGCTTGGGAACACTGAAGCTTTCTTT
NA | TRBJ2-7 | NA | TRBV7-9 | CASSLARQGPYEQYF | TGTGCCAGCAGCTTAGCGAGGCAGGGCCCCTACGAGCAGTACTTC
NA | TRBJ1-2 | NA | TRBV19 | CASSRTETNYGYTF | TGTGCCAGTAGTCGGACAGAGACTAACTATGGCTACACCTTC